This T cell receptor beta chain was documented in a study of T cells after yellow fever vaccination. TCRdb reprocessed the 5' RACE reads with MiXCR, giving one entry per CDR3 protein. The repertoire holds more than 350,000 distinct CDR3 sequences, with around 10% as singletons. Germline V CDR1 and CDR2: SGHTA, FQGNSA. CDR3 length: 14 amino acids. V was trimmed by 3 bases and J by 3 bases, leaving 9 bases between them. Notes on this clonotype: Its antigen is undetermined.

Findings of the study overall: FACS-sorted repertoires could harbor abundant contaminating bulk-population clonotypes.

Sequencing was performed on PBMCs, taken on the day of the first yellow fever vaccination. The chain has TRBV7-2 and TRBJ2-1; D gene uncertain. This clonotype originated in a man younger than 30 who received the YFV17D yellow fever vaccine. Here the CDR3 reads CASSLTSHYNEQFF. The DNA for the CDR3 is TGTGCCAGCAGCTTGACGTCTCACTACAATGAGCAGTTCTTC.